The sequence of this TCR beta chain was determined in a study of T cell responses to AZD1222 COVID-19 vaccine. Study-wide results and limits: Nearly half of spike-specific TCRs reportedly target unmutated variant regions. Dominant CD4 TCR responses targeted spike regions 160-218 and 743-854. Clonal diversity was possibly underestimated, and the donors were mostly white British, with more females.

Produced via immunoSEQ multiplex PCR; TCRdb's table is partial and in-frame only. The data contain some 140,000 clones, approximately 87% of them seen just once; the ten biggest clones take up 4.5% to 6%. Germline CDR1 LNHDA, CDR2 SQIVND (reference sequence). Trimming pared 1 base from V and 3 bases from J, leaving 15 bases between. The CDR3 has 16 amino acids. About this clone itself: Its target is unknown.

This TCR derives from an adult in good health. The specimen was peripheral blood, collected on day 0 of MenACWY control vaccination. This chain uses TRBV19 with TRBJ1-2, with unresolved D. In DNA form, the CDR3 reads TGTGCCAGTAGTATAGTAGGCGCCGGTTTTTACTATGGCTACACCTTC. Residues: CASSIVGAGFYYGYTF. The variable domain in full, completed from reference TRBV19 and TRBJ1-2, reads DGGITQSPKYLFRKEGQNVTLSCEQNLNHDAMYWYRQDPGQGLRLIYYSQIVNDFQKGDIAEGYSVSREKKESFPLTVTSAQKNPTAFYLCASSIVGAGFYYGYTFGSGTRLTVV.